This TCR beta chain was recorded in a study of blood T cell repertoires in COVID-19. Sequencing used immunoSEQ multiplex PCR; TCRdb keeps in-frame clones, though not all of them. The table shows a few hundred thousand clones, with approximately 78% occurring only once. Trimming took 5 bases from V and 1 from J; bases not matched to a gene: 5. The CDR3 has 15 residues. CDR1 SEHNR and CDR2 FQNEAQ come from the germline V gene (reference sequence). Sequencing was done on a sample of peripheral blood. This clonotype was obtained from a woman aged 70-85 years with COVID-19, enrolled during active disease. This chain connects TRBV7-9 to TRBJ2-5; 9 bases agree with TRBD2. The CDR3 DNA reads TGTGCCAGCAGCCCCATGACTAGCGGCCAAGAGACCCAGTACTTC. It yields the protein CASSPMTSGQETQYF.